This record covers a single T cell receptor beta chain. Its antigen target is currently unknown. Base qualities are not at hand, and no much larger clone is one base apart. At the DNA level, this CDR3 is encoded by other sequences in the same sample as well. TCRbeta CDR3 regions were amplified from genomic DNA by means of the immunoSEQ Assay, a bias-controlled multiplex PCR. On the authors' methods: The number of nucleated cells in each sample was estimated by amplification of reference gene primers within the assay. To quantify the absolute abundance of each unique TCRbeta CDR3 rearrangement, sequence reads were collapsed and filtered. Productive Simpson clonality was computed per sample as the square root of Simpson's diversity index over productive rearrangements. As stored in TCRdb, this immuneACCESS dataset retains in-frame rearrangements with V and J assigned. A fraction of the clones does not appear; measured against another copy, unresolved V genes explain less than half of the discrepancy, and the remainder lacks a known reason. V and J calls and clone size are as listed in that table; D and trimming were resolved from the DNA. A total of around 130,000 clones appear in this sample, roughly 86% of them only once. Of the sample, about 13% falls within the top ten clones.

V and J are truncated by 2 bases and 0 bases respectively, leaving an intervening sequence of 4 bases. From the germline V gene, CDR1 is KGHSH and CDR2 is LQKENI. Spanning cysteine to phenylalanine, the CDR3 consists of 13 amino acids. The only DNA kept is the CDR3, 39 bases in frame from the first base. These data originate in a study of blood T cell repertoires in COVID-19 (dated by TCRdb to 2020 to 2021). Regarding the complete study: The collaborator samples originated in the United States, Italy and Spain and spanned the acute and convalescent phases of COVID-19. The material from the prospective study consisted of cDNA or gDNA derived from T cells, B-cell-depleted T cells, or PBMCs. Deeply sampled blood TCRbeta repertoires from subjects exposed to, actively infected with, or recovered from COVID-19 were included in the dataset. The repertoires were made available in a free public database intended to serve as a resource for research on the immune response to SARS-CoV-2. Samples were obtained from the ongoing ImmuneRACE study (first 160 participants) and from approximately 1,200 subjects provided by 6 global collaborators. Nearly every sample came with metadata listing a de-identified subject ID, COVID-19 status, age in years and sex. HLA class I and class II types, where available, came from metadata supplied by the sample provider rather than from assay-based typing.

Collaborating institutions collected whole blood in K2EDTA tubes following their own protocols. For TCRbeta analysis, collaborators shipped samples in one of three forms: frozen whole blood, isolated PBMCs, or DNA extracted from either of those sample types. Study-wide findings and limitations: The amount of clinical and demographic metadata varied by source and participant and was provided uncurated.

The TCR originated in a human donor in a cohort sampled during active COVID-19. Specimen: peripheral blood. Recombination linked TRBV18 to TRBJ1-1; the D gene identity is not certain. The CDR3 here reads CASSPTVNTEAFF. The nucleotides read TGTGCCAGCTCACCAACGGTGAACACTGAAGCTTTCTTT. When the CDR3 is completed using the reference TRBV18 and TRBJ1-1 genes on either side, the full variable domain is NAGVMQNPRHLVRRRGQEARLRCSPMKGHSHVYWYRQLPEEGLKFMVYLQKENIIDESGMPKERFSAEFPKEGPSILRIQQVVRGDSAAYFCASSPTVNTEAFFGQGTRLTVV.